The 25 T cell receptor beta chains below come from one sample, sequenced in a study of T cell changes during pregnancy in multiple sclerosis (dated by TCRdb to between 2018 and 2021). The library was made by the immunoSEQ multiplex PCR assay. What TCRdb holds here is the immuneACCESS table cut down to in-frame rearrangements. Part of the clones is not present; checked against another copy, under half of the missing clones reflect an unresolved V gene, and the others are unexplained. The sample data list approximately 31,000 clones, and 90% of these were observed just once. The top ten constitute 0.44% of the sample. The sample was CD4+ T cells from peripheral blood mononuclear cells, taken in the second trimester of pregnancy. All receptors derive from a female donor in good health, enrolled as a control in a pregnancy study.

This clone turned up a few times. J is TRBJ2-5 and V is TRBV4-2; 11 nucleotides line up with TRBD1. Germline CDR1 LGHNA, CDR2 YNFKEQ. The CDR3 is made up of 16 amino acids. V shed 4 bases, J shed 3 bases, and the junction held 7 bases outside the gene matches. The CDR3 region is CASSRTMGQGEETQYF. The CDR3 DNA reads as TGTGCCAGCAGCCGGACGATGGGACAGGGGGAAGAGACCCAGTACTTC.

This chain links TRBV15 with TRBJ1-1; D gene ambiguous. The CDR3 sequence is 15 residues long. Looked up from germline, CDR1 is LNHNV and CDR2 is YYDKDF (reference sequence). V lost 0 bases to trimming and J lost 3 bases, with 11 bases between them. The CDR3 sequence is CATSRDVAVHTEAFF. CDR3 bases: TGTGCCACCAGCAGAGATGTGGCAGTTCACACTGAAGCTTTCTTT.

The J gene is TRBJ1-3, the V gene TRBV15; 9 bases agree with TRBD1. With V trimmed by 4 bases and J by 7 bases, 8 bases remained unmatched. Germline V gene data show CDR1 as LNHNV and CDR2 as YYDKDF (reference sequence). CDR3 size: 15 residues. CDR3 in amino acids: CATSIRTGVRNTIYF. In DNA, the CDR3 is TGTGCCACCAGCATCCGGACAGGGGTTCGTAACACCATATATTTT.

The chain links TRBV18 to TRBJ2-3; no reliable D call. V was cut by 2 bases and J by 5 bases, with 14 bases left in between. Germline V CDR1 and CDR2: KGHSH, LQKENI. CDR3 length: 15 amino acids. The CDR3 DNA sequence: TGTGCCAGCTCACCAAACCCCTCCGCGGTAGATACGCAGTATTTT. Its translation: CASSPNPSAVDTQYF. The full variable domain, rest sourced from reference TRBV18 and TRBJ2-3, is NAGVMQNPRHLVRRRGQEARLRCSPMKGHSHVYWYRQLPEEGLKFMVYLQKENIIDESGMPKERFSAEFPKEGPSILRIQQVVRGDSAAYFCASSPNPSAVDTQYFGPGTRLTVL.

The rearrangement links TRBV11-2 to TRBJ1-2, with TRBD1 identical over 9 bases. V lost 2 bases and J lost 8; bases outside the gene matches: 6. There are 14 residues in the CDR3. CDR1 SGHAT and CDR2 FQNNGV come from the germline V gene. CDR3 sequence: CASSLNRGPDGYTF. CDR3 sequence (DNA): TGTGCCAGCAGCTTAAACAGGGGGCCCGACGGCTACACCTTC.

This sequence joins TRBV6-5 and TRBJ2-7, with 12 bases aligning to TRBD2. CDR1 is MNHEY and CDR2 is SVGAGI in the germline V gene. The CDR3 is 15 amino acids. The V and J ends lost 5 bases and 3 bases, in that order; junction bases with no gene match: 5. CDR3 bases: TGTGCCAGCAGTGGACTAGCGGGAACCTTCTACGAGCAGTACTTC. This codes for CASSGLAGTFYEQYF.

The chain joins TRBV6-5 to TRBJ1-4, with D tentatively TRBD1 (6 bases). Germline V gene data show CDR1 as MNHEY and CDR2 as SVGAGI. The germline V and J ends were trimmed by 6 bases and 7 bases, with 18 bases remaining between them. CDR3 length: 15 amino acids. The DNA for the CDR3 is TGTGCCAGCAGATTAACCCCAGGGGCGAGTGAAAAACTGTTTTTT. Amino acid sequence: CASRLTPGASEKLFF.

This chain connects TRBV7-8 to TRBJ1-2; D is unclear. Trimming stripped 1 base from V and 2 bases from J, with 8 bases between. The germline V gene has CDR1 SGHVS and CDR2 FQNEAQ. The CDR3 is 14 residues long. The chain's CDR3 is CASSLGHVNYGYTF. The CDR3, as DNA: TGTGCCAGCAGCTTAGGACATGTCAACTATGGCTACACCTTC.

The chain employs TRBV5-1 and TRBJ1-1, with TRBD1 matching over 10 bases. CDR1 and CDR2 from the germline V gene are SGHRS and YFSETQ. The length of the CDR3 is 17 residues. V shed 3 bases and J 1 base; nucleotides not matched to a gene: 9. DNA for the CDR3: TGCGCCAGCAGCTCAGAGGGACAGGGGACGTGGAACACTGAAGCTTTCTTT. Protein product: CASSSEGQGTWNTEAFF.

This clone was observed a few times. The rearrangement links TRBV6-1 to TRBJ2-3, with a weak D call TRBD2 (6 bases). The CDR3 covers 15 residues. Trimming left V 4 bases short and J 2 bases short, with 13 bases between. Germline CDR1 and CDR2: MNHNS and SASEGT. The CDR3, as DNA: TGTGCCAGCAGTGCGGCTAGCGCCAACACAGATACGCAGTATTTT. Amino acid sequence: CASSAASANTDTQYF.

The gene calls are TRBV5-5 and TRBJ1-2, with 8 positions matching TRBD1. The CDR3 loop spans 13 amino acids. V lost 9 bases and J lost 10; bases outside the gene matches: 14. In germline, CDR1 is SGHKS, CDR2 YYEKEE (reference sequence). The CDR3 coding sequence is TGTGCCACCAAACTGGCAGGGGGCCTCGTCTACACCTTC. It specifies CATKLAGGLVYTF.

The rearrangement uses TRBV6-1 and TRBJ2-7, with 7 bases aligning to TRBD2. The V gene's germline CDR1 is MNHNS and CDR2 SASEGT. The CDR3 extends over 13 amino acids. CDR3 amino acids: CALGRAGVYEQYF. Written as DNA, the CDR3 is TGTGCTTTGGGACGGGCGGGAGTCTACGAGCAGTACTTC.

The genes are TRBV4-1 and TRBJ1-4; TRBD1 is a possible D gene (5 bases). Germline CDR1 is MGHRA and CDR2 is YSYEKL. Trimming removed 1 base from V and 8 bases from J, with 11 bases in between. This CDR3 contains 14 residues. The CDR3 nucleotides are TGCGCCAGCAGCCAAGGCCCCAGGGAAGAAAAACTGTTTTTT. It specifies CASSQGPREEKLFF.

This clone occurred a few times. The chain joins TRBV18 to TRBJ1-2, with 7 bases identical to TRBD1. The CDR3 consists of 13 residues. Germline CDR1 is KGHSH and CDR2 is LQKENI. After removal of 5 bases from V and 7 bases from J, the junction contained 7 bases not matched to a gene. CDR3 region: CASSATGASGYTF. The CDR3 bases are TGTGCCAGCTCAGCAACAGGGGCGAGTGGCTACACCTTC. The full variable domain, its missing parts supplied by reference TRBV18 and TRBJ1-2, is NAGVMQNPRHLVRRRGQEARLRCSPMKGHSHVYWYRQLPEEGLKFMVYLQKENIIDESGMPKERFSAEFPKEGPSILRIQQVVRGDSAAYFCASSATGASGYTFGSGTRLTVV.

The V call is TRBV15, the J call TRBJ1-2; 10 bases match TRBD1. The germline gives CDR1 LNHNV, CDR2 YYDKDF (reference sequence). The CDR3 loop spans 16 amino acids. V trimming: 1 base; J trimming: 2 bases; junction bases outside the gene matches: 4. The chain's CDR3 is CATSRGQGAFNYGYTF. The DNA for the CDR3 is TGTGCCACCAGCAGAGGACAGGGGGCGTTCAACTATGGCTACACCTTC.

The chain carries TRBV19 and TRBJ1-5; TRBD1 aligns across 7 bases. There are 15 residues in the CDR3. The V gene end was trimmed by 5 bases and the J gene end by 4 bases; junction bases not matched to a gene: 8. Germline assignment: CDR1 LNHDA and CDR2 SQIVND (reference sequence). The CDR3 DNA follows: TGTGCCAGTAGTGTAGGACAGGCCTGGAATCAGCCCCAGCATTTT. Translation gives CASSVGQAWNQPQHF.

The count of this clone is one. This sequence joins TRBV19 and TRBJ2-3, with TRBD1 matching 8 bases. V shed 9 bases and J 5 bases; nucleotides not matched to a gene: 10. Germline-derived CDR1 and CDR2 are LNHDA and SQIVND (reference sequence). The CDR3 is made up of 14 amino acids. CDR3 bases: TGTGCCAGCGGACAGGGTGGGCATTTAGATACGCAGTATTTT. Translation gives CASGQGGHLDTQYF.

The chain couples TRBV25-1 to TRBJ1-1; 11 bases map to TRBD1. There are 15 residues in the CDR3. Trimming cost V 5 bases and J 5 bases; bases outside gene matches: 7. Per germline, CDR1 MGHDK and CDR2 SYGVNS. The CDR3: CASSPRTGGMTEAFF. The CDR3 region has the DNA TGTGCCAGCAGTCCTCGGACAGGGGGCATGACTGAAGCTTTCTTT.

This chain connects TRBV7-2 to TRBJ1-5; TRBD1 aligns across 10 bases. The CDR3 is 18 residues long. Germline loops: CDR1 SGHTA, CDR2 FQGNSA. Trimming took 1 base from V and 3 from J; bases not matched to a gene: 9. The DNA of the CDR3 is TGTGCCAGCAGCTTAGGCAGAATCGGGACAGGGGCCAATCAGCCCCAGCATTTT. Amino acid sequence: CASSLGRIGTGANQPQHF.

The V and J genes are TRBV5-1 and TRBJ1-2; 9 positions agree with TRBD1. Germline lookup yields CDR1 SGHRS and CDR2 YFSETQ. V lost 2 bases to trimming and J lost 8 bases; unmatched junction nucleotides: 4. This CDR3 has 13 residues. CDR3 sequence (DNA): TGCGCCAGCAGCTTAGGACAGGGGAACGGCTACACCTTC. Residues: CASSLGQGNGYTF.

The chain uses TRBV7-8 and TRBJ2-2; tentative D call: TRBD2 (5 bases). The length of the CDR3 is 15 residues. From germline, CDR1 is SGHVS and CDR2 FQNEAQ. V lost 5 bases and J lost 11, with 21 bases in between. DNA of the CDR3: TGTGCCAGCAGCCCCACTGGACTTGAGAGGAGTGAGCTGTTTTTT. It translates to CASSPTGLERSELFF. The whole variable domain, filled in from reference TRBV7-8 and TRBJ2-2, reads GAGVSQSPRYKVAKRGQDVALRCDPISGHVSLFWYQQALGQGPEFLTYFQNEAQLDKSGLPSDRFFAERPEGSVSTLKIQRTQQEDSAVYLCASSPTGLERSELFFGEGSRLTVL.

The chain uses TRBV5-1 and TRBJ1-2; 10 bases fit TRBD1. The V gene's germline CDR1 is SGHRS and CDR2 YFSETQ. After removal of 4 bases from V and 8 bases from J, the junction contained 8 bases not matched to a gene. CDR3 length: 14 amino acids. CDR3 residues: CASSLDRGRRGYTF. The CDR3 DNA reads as TGCGCCAGCAGCCTTGACAGGGGGCGCCGGGGCTACACCTTC.

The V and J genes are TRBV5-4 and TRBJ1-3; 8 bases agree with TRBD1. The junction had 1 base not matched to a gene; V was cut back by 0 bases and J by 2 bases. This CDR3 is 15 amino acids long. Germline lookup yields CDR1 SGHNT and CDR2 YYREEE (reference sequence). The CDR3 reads CASSLGQGPGNTIYF. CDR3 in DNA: TGTGCCAGCAGCTTGGGACAGGGGCCTGGAAACACCATATATTTT.

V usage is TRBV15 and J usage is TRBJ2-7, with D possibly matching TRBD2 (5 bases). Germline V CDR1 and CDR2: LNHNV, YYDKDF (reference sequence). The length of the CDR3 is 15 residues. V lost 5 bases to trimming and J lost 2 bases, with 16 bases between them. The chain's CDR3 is CATSLAGRQTYEQYF. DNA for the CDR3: TGTGCCACCAGCCTTGCGGGCAGGCAGACCTACGAGCAGTACTTC.

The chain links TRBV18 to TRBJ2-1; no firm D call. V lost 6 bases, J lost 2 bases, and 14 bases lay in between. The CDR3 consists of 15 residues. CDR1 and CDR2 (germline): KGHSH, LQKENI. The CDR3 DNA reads TGTGCCAGCTCCCCCATTGAGGCCCCCTACAATGAGCAGTTCTTC. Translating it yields CASSPIEAPYNEQFF.